Following are 16 T cell receptor beta chains from one sample sequenced in a study of blood T cell repertoires in COVID-19. Assay: immunoSEQ multiplex PCR; the TCRdb copy retains only in-frame clones and omits some. The table lists roughly 300,000 clones, around 82% of them singletons. Sequences were obtained from peripheral blood. These receptors were obtained from a woman aged 45 to 65 with acute or convalescent COVID-19.

The chain uses TRBV19 and TRBJ1-1, with TRBD1 identical over 7 bases. The trim removed 5 bases at V and 8 bases at J, leaving 2 bases unmatched. The CDR3 totals 11 residues. From germline, CDR1 is LNHDA and CDR2 SQIVND (reference sequence). CDR3 protein: CASSYRGEAFF. DNA of the CDR3: TGTGCCAGTAGTTACAGGGGAGAAGCTTTCTTT.

CDR3 coding DNA: TGTGCCCGCACCGGGACAATGGTTGAAAAACTGTTTTTT. This encodes CARTGTMVEKLFF. V gene TRBV21-1 combines with J gene TRBJ1-4; the table's D call, TRBD1, was not checked against the DNA. TRBV21-1 is listed as a pseudogene. The CDR3 sequence is 13 residues long.

This clone showed up just a few times. The V and J genes are TRBV5-1 and TRBJ2-7; 10 nucleotides align to TRBD1. Germline CDR1 reads SGHRS; CDR2 reads YFSETQ. V shed 4 bases, J shed 0 bases, and the junction held 4 bases outside the gene matches. The length of the CDR3 is 15 residues. CDR3 sequence (DNA): TGCGCCAGCAGCCCATGGACAGGGGGCTCCTACGAGCAGTACTTC. It encodes CASSPWTGGSYEQYF.

The V call is TRBV24-1, the J call TRBJ2-3, with TRBD1 matching 7 bases. Trimming took 7 bases from V and 2 from J; bases not matched to a gene: 8. The CDR3 is 15 amino acids. Germline V gene sequence: CDR1 KGHDR, CDR2 SFDVKD. The CDR3 reads CATSARGGLTDTQYF. The CDR3 DNA is TGTGCCACCAGCGCCCGAGGGGGCCTCACAGATACGCAGTATTTT.

The rearrangement links TRBV19 to TRBJ2-2, with D possibly being TRBD1 (6 bases). Per germline, CDR1 LNHDA and CDR2 SQIVND (reference sequence). CDR3 length: 14 amino acids. The V gene lost 1 base and the J gene lost 9 bases, with 12 bases spanning the gap. CDR3 sequence (DNA): TGTGCCAGTAGTATAGGTCAGGGGCAACGGGAGCTGTTTTTT. It encodes CASSIGQGQRELFF.

The chain couples TRBV2 to TRBJ1-1; D unclear. Germline V lookup: CDR1 SNHLY, CDR2 FYNNEI. V gave up 6 bases and J gave up 2 bases, with 13 bases separating them. The CDR3 loop spans 14 amino acids. CDR3: CASRFVGSNTEAFF. CDR3 coding DNA: TGTGCCAGCAGGTTCGTGGGGAGTAACACTGAAGCTTTCTTT.

The chain has TRBV2 and TRBJ2-3; the D is unclear. Germline lookup yields CDR1 SNHLY and CDR2 FYNNEI. V shed 4 bases and J shed 4 bases, with 9 bases lying between them. This CDR3 has 13 amino acids. CDR3 coding DNA: TGTGCCAGCAGTGGGATCCGGGCAGATACGCAGTATTTT. Translated: CASSGIRADTQYF.

The rearrangement links TRBV4-2 to TRBJ1-1; no reliable D call. The V end lost 1 base, the J end lost 3 bases, and 9 bases lay between the germline ends. The CDR3 totals 14 residues. Per the germline V gene, CDR1 is LGHNA and CDR2 is YNFKEQ. The CDR3 region is CASSQGRYDTEAFF. The CDR3 DNA reads TGTGCCAGCAGCCAAGGGCGGTACGACACTGAAGCTTTCTTT.

The chain combines TRBV3-1 (or the pseudogene TRBV3-2) with TRBJ1-2; TRBD1 might be the D (5 bases). V was trimmed by 1 base and J by 4 bases, leaving 10 bases between them. CDR3 size: 14 residues. Looked up from germline, CDR1 is LGHDT and CDR2 is YNNKEL (reference sequence). The CDR3 sequence is CASSQAQGLYGYTF. Written as DNA, the CDR3 is TGTGCCAGCAGCCAAGCCCAGGGACTCTATGGCTACACCTTC.

The rearrangement uses TRBV10-3 and TRBJ2-5; 11 nucleotides agree with TRBD1. The J segment lost 5 bases and the V segment lost 0 bases, leaving 14 bases of the junction unmatched. Germline CDR1 reads ENHRY; CDR2 reads SYGVKD. CDR3 length equals 19 residues. The CDR3 loop is CAISESRAGQGGNGETQYF. CDR3 DNA sequence: TGTGCCATCAGTGAGTCACGCGCGGGACAGGGGGGAAATGGTGAGACCCAGTACTTC.

V is TRBV7-2 and J is TRBJ2-3, with TRBD1 matching over 11 bases. V lost 5 bases and J lost 2; bases outside the gene matches: 9. Germline V gene data show CDR1 as SGHTA and CDR2 as FQGNSA. This CDR3 contains 17 residues. The CDR3 spells CASSAAGTGGNTDTQYF. CDR3 DNA sequence: TGTGCCAGCAGCGCCGCTGGGACAGGGGGGAACACAGATACGCAGTATTTT.

The gene calls are TRBV16 and TRBJ2-7, with 10 bases aligning to TRBD1. Germline CDR1 reads KGHSY; CDR2 reads FQNENV. Unmatched junction bases numbered 7, after V lost 7 bases and J lost 4 bases. This CDR3 spans 14 amino acids. As DNA, the CDR3 is TGTGCCAGCACTCCGGGACAGGGGTTTTACGAGCAGTACTTC. Protein: CASTPGQGFYEQYF.

The DNA for the CDR3 is TGTGCCAGCAGCCAACCCCGGGGAGGGAATAATTCACCCCTCCACTTT. Translated: CASSQPRGGNNSPLHF. V gene TRBV3-1 (or the pseudogene TRBV3-2) combines with J gene TRBJ1-6; the D is unclear. Per the germline V gene, CDR1 is LGHDT and CDR2 is YNNKEL (reference sequence). The V end was cut by 2 bases, the J end by 5 bases, with 13 bases between. The CDR3 runs 16 residues.

The chain couples TRBV4-1 to TRBJ1-5; maybe TRBD1 (5 bases). Trimming cost V 8 bases and J 0 bases, with 14 bases left between them. The germline V gene encodes CDR1 MGHRA and CDR2 YSYEKL. This CDR3 has 15 amino acids. The CDR3 loop is CASLRQTPSNQPQHF. The DNA for the CDR3 is TGCGCCAGCCTTAGACAGACTCCTAGCAATCAGCCCCAGCATTTT.

The rearrangement uses TRBV19 and TRBJ1-1; possibly TRBD1 for D (5 bases). CDR1 LNHDA and CDR2 SQIVND come from the germline V gene (reference sequence). The CDR3 has 13 amino acids. Trimming cost V 8 bases and J 7 bases, with 17 bases left between them. The DNA for the CDR3 is TGTGCCAGTCTTCGGCAGGGAGGGAATGAAGCTTTCTTT. Translation gives CASLRQGGNEAFF.

The rearrangement joins TRBV5-1 to TRBJ1-4; 12 positions agree with TRBD1. The CDR3 runs to 15 residues. J was trimmed by 8 bases and V by 2 bases; bases with no gene match: 4. Germline V lookup: CDR1 SGHRS, CDR2 YFSETQ. The CDR3 region has the DNA TGCGCCAGCAGCTTAGGGACAGGGGGCGCAGAAAAACTGTTTTTT. Amino acid sequence: CASSLGTGGAEKLFF. Combining the CDR3 with reference TRBV5-1 and TRBJ1-4 gives the whole variable domain KAGVTQTPRYLIKTRGQQVTLSCSPISGHRSVSWYQQTPGQGLQFLFEYFSETQRNKGNFPGRFSGRQFSNSRSEMNVSTLELGDSALYLCASSLGTGGAEKLFFGSGTQLSVL.